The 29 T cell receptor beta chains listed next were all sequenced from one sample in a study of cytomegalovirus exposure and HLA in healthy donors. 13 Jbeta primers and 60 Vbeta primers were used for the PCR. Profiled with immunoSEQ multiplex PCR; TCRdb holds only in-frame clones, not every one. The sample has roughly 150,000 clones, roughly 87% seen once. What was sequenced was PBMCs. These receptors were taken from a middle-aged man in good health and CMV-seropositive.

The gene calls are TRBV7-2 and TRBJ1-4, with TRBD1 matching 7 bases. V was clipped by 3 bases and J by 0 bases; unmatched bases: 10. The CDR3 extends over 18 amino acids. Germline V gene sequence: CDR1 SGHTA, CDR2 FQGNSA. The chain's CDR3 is CASSFSPGQIATNEKLFF. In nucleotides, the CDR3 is TGTGCCAGCAGCTTCTCGCCGGGACAGATAGCAACTAATGAAAAACTGTTTTTT.

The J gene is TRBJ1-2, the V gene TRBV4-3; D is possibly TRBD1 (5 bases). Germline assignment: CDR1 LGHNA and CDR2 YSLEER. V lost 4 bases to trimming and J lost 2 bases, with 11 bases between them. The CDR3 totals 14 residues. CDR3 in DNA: TGCGCCAGCAGCCCAGACAGTACGAACTATGGCTACACCTTC. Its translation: CASSPDSTNYGYTF.

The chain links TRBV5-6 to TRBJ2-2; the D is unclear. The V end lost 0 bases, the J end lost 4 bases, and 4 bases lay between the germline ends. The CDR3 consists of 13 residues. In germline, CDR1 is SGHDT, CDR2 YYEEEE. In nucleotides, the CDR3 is TGTGCCAGCAGCTTGGCTAGCACCGGGGAGCTGTTTTTT. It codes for CASSLASTGELFF. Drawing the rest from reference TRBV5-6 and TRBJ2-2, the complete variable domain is DAGVTQSPTHLIKTRGQQVTLRCSPKSGHDTVSWYQQALGQGPQFIFQYYEEEERQRGNFPDRFSGHQFPNYSSELNVNALLLGDSALYLCASSLASTGELFFGEGSRLTVL.

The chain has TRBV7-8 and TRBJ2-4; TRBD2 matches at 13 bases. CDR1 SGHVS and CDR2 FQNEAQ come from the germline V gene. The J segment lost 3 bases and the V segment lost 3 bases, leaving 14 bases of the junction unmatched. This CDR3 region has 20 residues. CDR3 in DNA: TGTGCCAGCAGCTTGATTAGGAGGACTAGCGGGGGAAGTGGCAAAAACATTCAGTACTTC. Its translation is CASSLIRRTSGGSGKNIQYF.

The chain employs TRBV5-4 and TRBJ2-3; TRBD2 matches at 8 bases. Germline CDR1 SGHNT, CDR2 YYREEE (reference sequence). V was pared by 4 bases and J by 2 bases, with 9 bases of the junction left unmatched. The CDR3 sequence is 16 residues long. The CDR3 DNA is TGTGCCAGCAGCAGATACACTAGCGGAGCCACAGATACGCAGTATTTT. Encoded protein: CASSRYTSGATDTQYF.

The CDR3 loop is CASSLGPQGFANVLTF. DNA for the CDR3: TGTGCCAGCAGCTTGGGCCCCCAGGGGTTCGCCAACGTCCTGACTTTC. The chain combines TRBV5-6 with TRBJ2-6; D possibly corresponds to TRBD1 (6 bases). V dropped 0 bases and J dropped 7 bases, with 14 bases sitting between them. The CDR3 length is 16 residues. Germline V gives CDR1 SGHDT, CDR2 YYEEEE.

CDR3 residues: CASSGGTSGRREQYF. In DNA, the CDR3 is TGTGCCAGCAGTGGGGGGACTAGCGGGAGACGAGAGCAGTACTTC. V is TRBV27 and J is TRBJ2-7; 14 nucleotides agree with TRBD2. With V trimmed by 5 bases and J by 7 bases, 7 bases remained unmatched. Germline CDR1 reads MNHEY; CDR2 reads SMNVEV (reference sequence). The CDR3 is 15 amino acids.

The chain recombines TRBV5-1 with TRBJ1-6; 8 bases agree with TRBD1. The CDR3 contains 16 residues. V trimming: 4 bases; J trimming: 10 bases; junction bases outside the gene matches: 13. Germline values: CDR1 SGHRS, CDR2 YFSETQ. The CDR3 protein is CASSPVGQGVDSPLHF. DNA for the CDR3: TGCGCCAGCAGCCCTGTCGGACAGGGAGTTGACTCACCCCTCCACTTT.

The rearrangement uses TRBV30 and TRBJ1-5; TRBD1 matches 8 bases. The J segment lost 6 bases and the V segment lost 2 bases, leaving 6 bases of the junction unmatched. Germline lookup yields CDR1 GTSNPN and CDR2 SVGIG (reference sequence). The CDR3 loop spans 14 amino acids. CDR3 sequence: CAWSIGQGGQPQHF. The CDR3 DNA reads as TGTGCCTGGAGTATAGGACAGGGAGGTCAGCCCCAGCATTTT.

Here the CDR3 DNA reads TGTGCCACCAAGTCAGGGGCCGTACGTTCTAATGAAAAACTGTTTTTT. Its translation is CATKSGAVRSNEKLFF. The chain uses TRBV19 and TRBJ1-4; D may be TRBD1 (6 bases). This CDR3 has 16 amino acids. The V end lost 10 bases, the J end lost 3 bases, and 21 bases lay between the germline ends. Germline V gene sequence: CDR1 LNHDA, CDR2 SQIVND (reference sequence).

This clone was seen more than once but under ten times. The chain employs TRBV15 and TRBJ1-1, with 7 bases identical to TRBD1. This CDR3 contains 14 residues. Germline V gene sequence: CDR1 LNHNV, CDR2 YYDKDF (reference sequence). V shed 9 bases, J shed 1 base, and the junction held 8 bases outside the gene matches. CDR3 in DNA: TGTGCCACAGTATCGGACAGGACGAACACTGAAGCTTTCTTT. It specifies CATVSDRTNTEAFF.

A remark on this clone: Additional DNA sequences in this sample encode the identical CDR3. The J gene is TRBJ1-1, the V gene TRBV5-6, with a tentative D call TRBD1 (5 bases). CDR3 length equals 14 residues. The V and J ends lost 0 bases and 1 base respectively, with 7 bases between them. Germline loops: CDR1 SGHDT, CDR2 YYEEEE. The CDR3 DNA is TGTGCCAGCAGCTTGGTGGGGGGGAACACTGAAGCTTTCTTT. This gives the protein CASSLVGGNTEAFF.

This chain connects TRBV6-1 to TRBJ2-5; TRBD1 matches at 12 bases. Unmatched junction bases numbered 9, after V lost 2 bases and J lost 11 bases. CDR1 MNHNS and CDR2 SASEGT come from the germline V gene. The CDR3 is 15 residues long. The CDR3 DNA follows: TGTGCCAGCAGTGAAAGGGGACAGGGGGCGAGTGAGCAGTACTTC. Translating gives CASSERGQGASEQYF.

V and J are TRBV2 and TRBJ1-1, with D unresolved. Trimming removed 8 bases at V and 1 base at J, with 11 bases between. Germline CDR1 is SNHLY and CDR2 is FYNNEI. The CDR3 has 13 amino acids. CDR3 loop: CASSKGENTEAFF. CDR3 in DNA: TGTGCCAGCTCCAAGGGAGAGAACACTGAAGCTTTCTTT.

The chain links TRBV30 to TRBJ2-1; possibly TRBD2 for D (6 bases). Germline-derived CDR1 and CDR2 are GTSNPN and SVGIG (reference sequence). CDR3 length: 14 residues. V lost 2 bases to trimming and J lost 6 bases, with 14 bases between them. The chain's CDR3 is CAWSPRDYPNEQFF. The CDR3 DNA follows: TGTGCCTGGAGTCCGCGGGATTACCCCAATGAGCAGTTCTTC.

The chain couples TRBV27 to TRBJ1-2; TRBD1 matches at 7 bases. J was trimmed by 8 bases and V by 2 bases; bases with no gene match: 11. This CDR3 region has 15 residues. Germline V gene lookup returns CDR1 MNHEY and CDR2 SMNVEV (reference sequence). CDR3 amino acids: CASSLVRQGIGGYTF. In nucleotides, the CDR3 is TGTGCCAGCAGTTTAGTGCGACAGGGAATAGGCGGCTACACCTTC.

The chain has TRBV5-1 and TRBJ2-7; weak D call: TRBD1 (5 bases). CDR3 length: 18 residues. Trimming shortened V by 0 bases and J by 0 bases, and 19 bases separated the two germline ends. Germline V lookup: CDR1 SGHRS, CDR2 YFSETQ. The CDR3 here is CASSLGERTGLSSYEQYF. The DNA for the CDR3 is TGCGCCAGCAGCTTGGGGGAACGTACAGGCCTTAGCTCCTACGAGCAGTACTTC.

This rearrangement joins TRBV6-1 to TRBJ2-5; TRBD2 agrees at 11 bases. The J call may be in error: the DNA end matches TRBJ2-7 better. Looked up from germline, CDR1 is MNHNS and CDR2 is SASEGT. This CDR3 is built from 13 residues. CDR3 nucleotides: TGTGCCAGCAGAACTAGCGGGGGCTACGAGCAGTACTTC. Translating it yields CASRTSGGYEQYF.

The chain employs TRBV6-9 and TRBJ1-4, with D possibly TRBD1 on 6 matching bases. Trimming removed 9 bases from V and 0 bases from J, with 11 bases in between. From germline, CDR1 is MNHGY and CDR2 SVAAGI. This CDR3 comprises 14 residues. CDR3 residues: CASFGTSTNEKLFF. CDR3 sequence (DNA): TGTGCCAGTTTTGGGACATCAACTAATGAAAAACTGTTTTTT.

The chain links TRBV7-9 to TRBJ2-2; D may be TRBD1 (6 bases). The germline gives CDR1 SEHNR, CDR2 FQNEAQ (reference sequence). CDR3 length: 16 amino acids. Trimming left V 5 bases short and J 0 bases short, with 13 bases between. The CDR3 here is CASSHKGTPNTGELFF. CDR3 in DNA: TGTGCCAGCAGCCATAAGGGGACACCGAACACCGGGGAGCTGTTTTTT.

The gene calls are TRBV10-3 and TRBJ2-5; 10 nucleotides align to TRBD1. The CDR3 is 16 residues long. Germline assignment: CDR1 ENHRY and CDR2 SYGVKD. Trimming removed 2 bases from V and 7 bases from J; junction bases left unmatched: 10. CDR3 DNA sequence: TGTGCCATCAGTGAGACTTCGACAGGGGGCGCTGGGACCCAGTACTTC. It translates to CAISETSTGGAGTQYF.

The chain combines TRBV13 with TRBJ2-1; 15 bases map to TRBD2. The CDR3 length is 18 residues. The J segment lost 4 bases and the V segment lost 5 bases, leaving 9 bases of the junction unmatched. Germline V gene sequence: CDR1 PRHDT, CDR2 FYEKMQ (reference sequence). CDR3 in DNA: TGTGCCAGCAGCCCGGGACTAGCGGGAGGAGGGAGGTACAATGAGCAGTTCTTC. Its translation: CASSPGLAGGGRYNEQFF.

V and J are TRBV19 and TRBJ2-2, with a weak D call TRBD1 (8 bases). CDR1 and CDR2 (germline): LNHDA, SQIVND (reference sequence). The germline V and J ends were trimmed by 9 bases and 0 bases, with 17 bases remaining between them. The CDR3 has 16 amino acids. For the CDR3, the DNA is TGTGCCAGCTACAGGGGGGGCTCCCCGAACACCGGGGAGCTGTTTTTT. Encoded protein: CASYRGGSPNTGELFF.

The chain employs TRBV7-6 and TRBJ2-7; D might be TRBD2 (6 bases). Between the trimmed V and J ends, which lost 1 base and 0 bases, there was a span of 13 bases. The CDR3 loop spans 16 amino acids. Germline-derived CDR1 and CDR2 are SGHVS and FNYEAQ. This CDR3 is CASSLGGAGSSYEQYF. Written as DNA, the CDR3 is TGTGCCAGCAGCTTAGGAGGGGCGGGGAGCTCCTACGAGCAGTACTTC.

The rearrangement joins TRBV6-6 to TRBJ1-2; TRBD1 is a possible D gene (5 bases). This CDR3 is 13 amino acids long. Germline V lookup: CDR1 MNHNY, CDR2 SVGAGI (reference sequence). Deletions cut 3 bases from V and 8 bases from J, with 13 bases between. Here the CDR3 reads CASSYMGRRGYTF. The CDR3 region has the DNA TGTGCCAGCAGTTATATGGGGCGAAGGGGCTACACCTTC.

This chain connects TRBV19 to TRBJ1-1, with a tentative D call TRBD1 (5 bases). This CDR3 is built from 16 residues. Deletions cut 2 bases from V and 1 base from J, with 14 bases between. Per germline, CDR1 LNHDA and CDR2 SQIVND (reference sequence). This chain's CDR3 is CASSIRTGTKNTEAFF. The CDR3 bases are TGTGCCAGTAGTATACGCACAGGTACCAAGAACACTGAAGCTTTCTTT.

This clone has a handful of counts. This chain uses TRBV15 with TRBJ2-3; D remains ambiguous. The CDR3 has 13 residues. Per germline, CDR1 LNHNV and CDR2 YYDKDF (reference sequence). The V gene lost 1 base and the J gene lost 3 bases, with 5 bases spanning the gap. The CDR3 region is CATSRVLTDTQYF. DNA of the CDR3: TGTGCCACCAGCAGAGTATTGACAGATACGCAGTATTTT. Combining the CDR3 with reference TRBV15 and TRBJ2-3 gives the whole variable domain DAMVIQNPRYQVTQFGKPVTLSCSQTLNHNVMYWYQQKSSQAPKLLFHYYDKDFNNEADTPDNFQSRRPNTSFCFLDIRSPGLGDTAMYLCATSRVLTDTQYFGPGTRLTVL.

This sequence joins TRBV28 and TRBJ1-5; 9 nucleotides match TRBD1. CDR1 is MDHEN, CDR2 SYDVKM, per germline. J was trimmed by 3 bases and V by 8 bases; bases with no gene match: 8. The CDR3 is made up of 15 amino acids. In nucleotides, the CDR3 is TGTGCCAGCCATCCAGGGACAGGGAACAATCAGCCCCAGCATTTT. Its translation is CASHPGTGNNQPQHF. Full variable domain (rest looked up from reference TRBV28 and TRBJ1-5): DVKVTQSSRYLVKRTGEKVFLECVQDMDHENMFWYRQDPGLGLRLIYFSYDVKMKEKGDIPEGYSVSREKKERFSLILESASTNQTSMYLCASHPGTGNNQPQHFGDGTRLSIL.

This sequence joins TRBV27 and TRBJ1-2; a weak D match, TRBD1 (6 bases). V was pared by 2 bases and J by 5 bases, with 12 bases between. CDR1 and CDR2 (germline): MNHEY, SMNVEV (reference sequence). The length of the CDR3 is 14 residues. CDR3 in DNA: TGTGCCAGCAGTTTAAACAGGGAAATATATGGCTACACCTTC. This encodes CASSLNREIYGYTF.